The subject of this entry is one T cell receptor (beta chain). Per the study methods: For nucleated cells, counts were estimated from reference gene primer amplification. Profiled with immunoSEQ multiplex PCR; TCRdb holds only in-frame clones, not every one. Clone size and V and J calls were adopted from that table, with D and trimming inferred from the DNA. Of roughly 170,000 clones in the sample, 80% to 90% are singletons; the top ten hold more than 20%. The sample is drawn from a study of blood T cell repertoires in COVID-19. Whole-study context: Sites across the United States, Italy and Spain contributed samples from acute and convalescent COVID-19.

V was pared by 0 bases and J by 4 bases, with 4 bases of the junction left unmatched. The CDR3 covers 14 residues. Germline V lookup: CDR1 SGHRS, CDR2 YFSETQ. The sequencing sample was made of peripheral blood. The chain links TRBV5-1 to TRBJ2-7, with 7 bases matching TRBD2. The clonotype comes from a man in his 70s with active or convalescent COVID-19. The CDR3 protein is CASSLDGRRYEQYF. CDR3 DNA sequence: TGCGCCAGCAGCTTGGACGGGAGGAGGTACGAGCAGTACTTC. The whole variable domain, remainder taken from reference TRBV5-1 and TRBJ2-7, is KAGVTQTPRYLIKTRGQQVTLSCSPISGHRSVSWYQQTPGQGLQFLFEYFSETQRNKGNFPGRFSGRQFSNSRSEMNVSTLELGDSALYLCASSLDGRRYEQYFGPGTRLTVT.